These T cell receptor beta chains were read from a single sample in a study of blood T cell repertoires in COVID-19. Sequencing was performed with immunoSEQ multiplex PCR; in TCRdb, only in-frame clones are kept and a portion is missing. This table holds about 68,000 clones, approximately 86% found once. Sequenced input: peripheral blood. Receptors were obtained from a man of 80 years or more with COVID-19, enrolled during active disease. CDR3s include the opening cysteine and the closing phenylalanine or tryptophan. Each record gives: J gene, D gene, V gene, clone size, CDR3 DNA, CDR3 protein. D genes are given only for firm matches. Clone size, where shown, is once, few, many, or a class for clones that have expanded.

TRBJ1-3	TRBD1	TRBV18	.	TGTGCCAGCTCACCGGCAGGGGGCAGTCGAAACACCATATATTTT	CASSPAGGSRNTIYF
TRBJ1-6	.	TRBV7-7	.	TGTGCCAGCAGCTTAGGGGGACAATCACCCCTCCACTTT	CASSLGGQSPLHF
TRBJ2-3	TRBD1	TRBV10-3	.	TGTGCCATCAGTGGTCAGGGGGCTAGCACAGATACGCAGTATTTT	CAISGQGASTDTQYF
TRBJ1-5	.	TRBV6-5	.	TGTGCCAGCACCTCGGGACTCCAAAAGCCCCAGCATTTT	CASTSGLQKPQHF
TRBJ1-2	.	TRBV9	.	TGTGCCAGCAGCCCAGGGAGGGAGCACTATGGCTACACCTTC	CASSPGREHYGYTF
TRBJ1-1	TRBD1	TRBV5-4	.	TGTGCCTCTTCAACCAACAGGGGGCTACCTGAAGCTTTCTTT	CASSTNRGLPEAFF
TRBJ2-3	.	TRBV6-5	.	TGTGCCAGCAGGTGGGAGGACAGCACAGATACGCAGTATTTT	CASRWEDSTDTQYF
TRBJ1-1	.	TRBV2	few	TGTGCCAGCAGTGAACAGGGACTCATGAACACTGAAGCTTTCTTT	CASSEQGLMNTEAFF
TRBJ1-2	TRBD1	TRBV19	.	TGTGCCAGTAGTATCGACAGGGGGCTGGACTATGGCTACACCTTC	CASSIDRGLDYGYTF
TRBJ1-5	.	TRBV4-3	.	TGCGCCAGCAGCCAAGATATAAGTCCGGGGCCCCAGCATTTT	CASSQDISPGPQHF
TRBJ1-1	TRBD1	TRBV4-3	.	TGCGCCAGCAGCCAAGAAACAGGGGGGGAGGCTTTCTTT	CASSQETGGEAFF
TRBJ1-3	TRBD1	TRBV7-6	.	TGTGCCAGCAGCCCGCGGGACAGGGTAGGAAACACCATATATTTT	CASSPRDRVGNTIYF
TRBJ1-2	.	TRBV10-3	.	TGTGCCATCAGTGAAGATGGGCAGGGGTATGGCTACACCTTC	CAISEDGQGYGYTF
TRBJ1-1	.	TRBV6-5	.	TGTGCCAGCGGGACTCGGCCGAACACTGAAGCTTTCTTT	CASGTRPNTEAFF
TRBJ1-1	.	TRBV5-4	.	TGTGCCAGCAGCCCGGGACAGAACACTGAAGCTTTCTTT	CASSPGQNTEAFF
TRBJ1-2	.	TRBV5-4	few	TGTGCCAGCAGCTTGGGAGTTCGGTATGGCTACACCTTC	CASSLGVRYGYTF
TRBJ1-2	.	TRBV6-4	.	TGTGCCAGCAGTCCGCAGGAAAGGTCCGCTGGCTACACCTTC	CASSPQERSAGYTF